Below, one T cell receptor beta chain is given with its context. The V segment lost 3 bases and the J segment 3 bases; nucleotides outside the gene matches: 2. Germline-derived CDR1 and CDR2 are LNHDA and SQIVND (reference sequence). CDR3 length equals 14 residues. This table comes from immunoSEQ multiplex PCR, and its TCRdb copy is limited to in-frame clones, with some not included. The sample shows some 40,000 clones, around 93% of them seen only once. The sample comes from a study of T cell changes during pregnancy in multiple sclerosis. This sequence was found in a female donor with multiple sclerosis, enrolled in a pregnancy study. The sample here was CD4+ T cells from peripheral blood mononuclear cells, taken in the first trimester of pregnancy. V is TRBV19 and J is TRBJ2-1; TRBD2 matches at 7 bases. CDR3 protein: CASSMGDYYNEQFF. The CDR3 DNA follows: TGTGCCAGTAGTATGGGGGACTACTACAATGAGCAGTTCTTC.